The next 17 T cell receptor beta chains were all read from a single sample in a study of brain T cells in children with intractable seizures. Time point specified: blood from clinic visit 5 months post-surgery; TSC patient then seizure free. Sequencing used immunoSEQ multiplex PCR; TCRdb keeps in-frame clones, though not all of them. This table has under 400,000 clones, roughly 93% appearing once. Sequences were derived from peripheral blood, sampled approximately 5 months after surgery. The receptors derive from a boy under two years old with tuberous sclerosis and intractable seizures.

This clone has only one observation. The chain recombines TRBV9 with TRBJ2-1; 12 nucleotides agree with TRBD2. CDR3 length equals 15 residues. With V trimmed by 2 bases and J by 9 bases, 6 bases remained unmatched. CDR1 and CDR2 from the germline V gene are SGDLS and YYNGEE. CDR3 DNA sequence: TGTGCCAGCAGCGTTCTAGCGGGGGGGGTTGGTGAGCAGTTCTTC. This gives the protein CASSVLAGGVGEQFF.

The chain recombines TRBV13 with TRBJ1-1; D uncertain. The CDR3 sequence is 13 residues long. Between the trimmed V and J ends, which lost 0 bases and 5 bases, there was a span of 7 bases. Germline-derived CDR1 and CDR2 are PRHDT and FYEKMQ (reference sequence). This CDR3 is CASSLGVSTEAFF. In DNA form, the CDR3 reads TGTGCCAGCAGCTTAGGGGTTAGTACTGAAGCTTTCTTT.

The table lists this clone with a count of one. The gene calls are TRBV6-1 and TRBJ1-4; D perhaps matches TRBD1 (6 bases). CDR1 is MNHNS, CDR2 SASEGT, per germline. The CDR3 runs to 13 residues. Between the trimmed V and J ends, which lost 1 base and 7 bases, there was a span of 7 bases. CDR3: CASSEETGEKLFF. DNA of the CDR3: TGTGCCAGCAGTGAAGAGACAGGTGAAAAACTGTTTTTT.

The CDR3 protein is CASSNPGGPSSYNEQFF. The DNA for the CDR3 is TGTGCCAGCAGCAACCCAGGGGGTCCAAGCTCCTACAATGAGCAGTTCTTC. The chain uses TRBV5-4 and TRBJ2-1; 7 positions match TRBD1. V lost 4 bases and J lost 0; bases outside the gene matches: 10. The CDR3 has 17 residues. The V gene's germline CDR1 is SGHNT and CDR2 YYREEE (reference sequence).

The chain couples TRBV4-2 to TRBJ1-6; D possibly corresponds to TRBD1 (5 bases). The V gene's germline CDR1 is LGHNA and CDR2 YNFKEQ. V dropped 0 bases and J dropped 8 bases, with 14 bases sitting between them. The CDR3 loop spans 16 amino acids. CDR3 nucleotide sequence: TGTGCCAGCAGCCAAGAAAAGAGGGCGGGGCATTCACCCCTCCACTTT. It yields the protein CASSQEKRAGHSPLHF.

The rearrangement links TRBV11-3 to TRBJ2-5, with 10 bases aligning to TRBD1. The CDR3 contains 15 residues. Germline assignment: CDR1 SGHNT and CDR2 YENEEA. V trimming: 4 bases; J trimming: 5 bases; junction bases outside the gene matches: 7. The CDR3 DNA sequence: TGTGCCAGCAGCTCGCCGGACAGGGGGTGGGAGACCCAGTACTTC. Translating gives CASSSPDRGWETQYF.

The chain has TRBV19 and TRBJ1-6; the match to TRBD1 covers 9 bases. Germline CDR1 LNHDA, CDR2 SQIVND (reference sequence). Unmatched junction bases numbered 6, after V lost 2 bases and J lost 10 bases. The CDR3 is 15 amino acids. CDR3 sequence: CASSILTGGGSPLHF. The DNA for the CDR3 is TGTGCCAGTAGTATACTGACAGGGGGAGGATCACCCCTCCACTTT. The full variable domain, in which reference TRBV19 and TRBJ1-6 provide the parts outside the CDR3, is DGGITQSPKYLFRKEGQNVTLSCEQNLNHDAMYWYRQDPGQGLRLIYYSQIVNDFQKGDIAEGYSVSREKKESFPLTVTSAQKNPTAFYLCASSILTGGGSPLHFGNGTRLTVT.

This sequence joins TRBV6-5 and TRBJ1-3, with D possibly TRBD1 on 6 matching bases. This CDR3 is built from 13 residues. Germline V gene data show CDR1 as MNHEY and CDR2 as SVGAGI. Trimming removed 4 bases from V and 9 bases from J, with 13 bases in between. The CDR3 DNA reads as TGTGCCAGCAGTTCGGGGGGGCTAGGCACCATATATTTT. As protein: CASSSGGLGTIYF.

The J gene is TRBJ2-7, the V gene TRBV5-4; 8 bases map to TRBD1. Germline lookup yields CDR1 SGHNT and CDR2 YYREEE (reference sequence). The ends lost 2 bases at V and 5 bases at J; junction bases unmatched: 12. This CDR3 spans 16 amino acids. CDR3 in DNA: TGTGCCAGCAGCTTTGAAACAGGGGGAGGCCTGCACGAGCAGTACTTC. It yields the protein CASSFETGGGLHEQYF.

V is TRBV27 and J is TRBJ2-5; D unclear. V was clipped by 3 bases and J by 4 bases, with 15 bases between them. This CDR3 contains 15 residues. CDR1 is MNHEY, CDR2 SMNVEV, per germline (reference sequence). In DNA, the CDR3 is TGTGCCAGCAGTTTGCGAGGTGGATATGTAGAGACCCAGTACTTC. Encoded protein: CASSLRGGYVETQYF.

The chain is built from TRBV11-2 and TRBJ2-3; 9 bases match TRBD2. This CDR3 spans 18 amino acids. CDR1 SGHAT and CDR2 FQNNGV come from the germline V gene. V gave up 1 base and J gave up 4 bases; unmatched junction bases: 12. CDR3 region: CASSLAIRPAGGPDTQYF. DNA for the CDR3: TGTGCCAGCAGCTTAGCCATTCGGCCAGCGGGGGGACCAGATACGCAGTATTTT.

The chain combines TRBV5-4 with TRBJ2-7, with D unclear. The germline V gene encodes CDR1 SGHNT and CDR2 YYREEE (reference sequence). Trimming cost V 0 bases and J 0 bases, with 4 bases left between them. The CDR3 totals 13 residues. CDR3 DNA: TGTGCCAGCAGCTTGGGACACTCCTACGAGCAGTACTTC. Protein: CASSLGHSYEQYF.

This clone showed up just once. The chain joins TRBV27 to TRBJ1-5; TRBD1 aligns across 7 bases. Germline CDR1 MNHEY, CDR2 SMNVEV (reference sequence). CDR3 size: 15 residues. V gave up 10 bases and J gave up 7 bases; unmatched junction bases: 16. The CDR3 nucleotides are TGTGCCAACAATCTCCGAAGGGGGCGAGAACAGCCCCAGCATTTT. Residues: CANNLRRGREQPQHF.

V is TRBV13 and J is TRBJ1-2; D not certain. From germline, CDR1 is PRHDT and CDR2 FYEKMQ (reference sequence). This CDR3 is 12 amino acids long. Trimming left V 1 base short and J 4 bases short, with 4 bases between. The CDR3 reads CASSLVPYGYTF. The CDR3 nucleotides read TGTGCCAGCAGCTTAGTCCCCTATGGCTACACCTTC.

The gene calls are TRBV24-1 and TRBJ2-1; 12 bases match TRBD1. V was pared by 5 bases and J by 6 bases, with 7 bases of the junction left unmatched. In germline, CDR1 is KGHDR, CDR2 SFDVKD. The CDR3 contains 16 residues. The CDR3 here is CATSGLGTGGVNEQFF. CDR3 in DNA: TGTGCCACCAGTGGCCTCGGGACAGGGGGCGTCAATGAGCAGTTCTTC.

The J gene is TRBJ2-3, the V gene TRBV5-1, with a tentative D call TRBD2 (5 bases). Germline assignment: CDR1 SGHRS and CDR2 YFSETQ. Between the trimmed V and J ends, which lost 4 bases and 4 bases, there was a span of 10 bases. The CDR3 loop spans 13 amino acids. The CDR3 DNA reads TGCGCCAGCAGCACAGAACTAGCAGATACGCAGTATTTT. Encoded protein: CASSTELADTQYF. Looking up the rest from reference TRBV5-1 and TRBJ2-3 gives the full variable domain: KAGVTQTPRYLIKTRGQQVTLSCSPISGHRSVSWYQQTPGQGLQFLFEYFSETQRNKGNFPGRFSGRQFSNSRSEMNVSTLELGDSALYLCASSTELADTQYFGPGTRLTVL.

This chain joins TRBV4-2 and TRBJ2-5; D gene unclear. Germline-derived CDR1 and CDR2 are LGHNA and YNFKEQ. The CDR3 loop spans 14 amino acids. The V end lost 3 bases, the J end lost 4 bases, and 12 bases lay between the germline ends. Here the CDR3 DNA reads TGTGCCAGCAGCCAGTTGACCCACAGAGAGACCCAGTACTTC. Translated, it gives CASSQLTHRETQYF.